This T cell receptor beta chain was obtained from a study of metastatic and nonmetastatic thyroid tumors. Study-wide context: Comparative analysis of repertoires was undertaken across blood and tumor or nodule tissue obtained from malignant and benign thyroid patients. Study-wide results and caveats: Malignant tumors reportedly showed significantly higher TCR beta diversity than benign nodules in both blood and tumor.

In the source study's methods: Using the CDR3 differences seen across clinicopathological groups, the authors built a distant-metastasis classifier for papillary thyroid cancer, which was meant to discriminate distant-metastatic patients. TCRdb redid the clone calls on the PCR reads using MiXCR. The V and J calls, along with clone size, are taken from TCRdb and not from the paper's own processing. In the table there are 8,500 to 13,000 clones, 26% of which are singletons. Germline V gene data show CDR1 as SGHRS and CDR2 as YFSETQ. This CDR3 spans 17 amino acids. Losses at the gene ends were 3 bases for V and 4 bases for J; bases not matched to a gene: 7. Comment on this clone: Its cognate antigen is unknown.

Before thyroid surgery, none of the patients had received any treatment. The source material was tumor tissue. The rearrangement joins TRBV5-1 to TRBJ2-5, with TRBD2 matching 15 bases. The TCR was taken from a female donor with papillary thyroid cancer or a benign thyroid nodule (not recorded which). Some clones in this sample may be carry-over from other donors' samples. The CDR3 region has the DNA TGCGCCAGCAGCTGGACTAGCGGGAGGGCCGTAGGAGAGACCCAGTACTTC. Encoded protein: CASSWTSGRAVGETQYF. Supplemented by reference TRBV5-1 and TRBJ2-5, the full variable domain reads KAGVTQTPRYLIKTRGQQVTLSCSPISGHRSVSWYQQTPGQGLQFLFEYFSETQRNKGNFPGRFSGRQFSNSRSEMNVSTLELGDSALYLCASSWTSGRAVGETQYFGPGTRLLVL.